This T cell receptor beta chain was captured in a study of T cell responses to AZD1222 COVID-19 vaccine. Study-wide background: Pooled samples include second doses given at about 4 or 12 weeks. General study results and limits: The study identified only six AZD1222 recipients as seropositive at baseline. Distributed over spike, vaccine-associated CD4 TCRs predominated at 160-218 and 743-854.

The table came from immunoSEQ multiplex PCR; TCRdb's copy has only in-frame clones and leaves some out. The sample lists around 58,000 clones; roughly 80% were seen once. This clone occurred once. Its antigen is not identified. V was trimmed by 1 base and J by 5 bases, leaving 6 bases between them. The CDR3 covers 12 residues. Germline V gene lookup returns CDR1 MDHEN and CDR2 SYDVKM. The material was peripheral blood, obtained on day 0 of AZD1222 vaccination. This receptor was identified in an adult in good health. V usage is TRBV28 and J usage is TRBJ2-7, with D unclear. CDR3 protein: CASSLYRDEQYF. The CDR3 region has the DNA TGTGCCAGCAGTTTATACAGAGACGAGCAGTACTTC.